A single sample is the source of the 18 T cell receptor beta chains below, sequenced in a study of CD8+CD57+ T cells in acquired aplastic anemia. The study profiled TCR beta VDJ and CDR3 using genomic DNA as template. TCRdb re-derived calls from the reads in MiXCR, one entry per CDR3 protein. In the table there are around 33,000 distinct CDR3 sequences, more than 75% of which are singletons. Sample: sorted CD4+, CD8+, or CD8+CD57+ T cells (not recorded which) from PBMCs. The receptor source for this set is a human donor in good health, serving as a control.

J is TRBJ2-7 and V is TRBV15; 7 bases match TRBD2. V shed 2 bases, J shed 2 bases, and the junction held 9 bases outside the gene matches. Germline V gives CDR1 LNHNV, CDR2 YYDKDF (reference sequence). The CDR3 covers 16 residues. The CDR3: CATSRPRGGGAYEQYF. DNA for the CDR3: TGTGCCACCAGCAGACCCCGGGGTGGGGGGGCCTACGAGCAGTACTTC. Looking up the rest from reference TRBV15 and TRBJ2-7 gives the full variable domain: DAMVIQNPRYQVTQFGKPVTLSCSQTLNHNVMYWYQQKSSQAPKLLFHYYDKDFNNEADTPDNFQSRRPNTSFCFLDIRSPGLGDTAMYLCATSRPRGGGAYEQYFGPGTRLTVT.

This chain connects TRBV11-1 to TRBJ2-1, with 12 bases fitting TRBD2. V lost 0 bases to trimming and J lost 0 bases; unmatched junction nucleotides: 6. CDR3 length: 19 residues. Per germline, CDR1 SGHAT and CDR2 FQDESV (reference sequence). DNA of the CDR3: TGTGCCAGCAGCTTAGCGGTGGGACTAGCGGGCTACTCCTACAATGAGCAGTTCTTC. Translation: CASSLAVGLAGYSYNEQFF. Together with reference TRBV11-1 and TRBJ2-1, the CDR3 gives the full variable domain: EAEVAQSPRYKITEKSQAVAFWCDPISGHATLYWYRQILGQGPELLVQFQDESVVDDSQLPKDRFSAERLKGVDSTLKIQPAELGDSAMYLCASSLAVGLAGYSYNEQFFGPGTRLTVL.

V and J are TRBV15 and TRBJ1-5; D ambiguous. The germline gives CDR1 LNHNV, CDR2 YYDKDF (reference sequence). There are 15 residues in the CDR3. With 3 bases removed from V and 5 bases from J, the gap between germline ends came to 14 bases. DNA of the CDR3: TGTGCCACCAGCAGGACTACAAGGGTACATCAGCCCCAGCATTTT. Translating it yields CATSRTTRVHQPQHF.

CDR3 amino acids: CASGRVGGNYGYTF. The CDR3 bases are TGTGCCAGCGGCCGTGTCGGGGGAAACTATGGCTACACCTTC. The chain uses TRBV5-5 and TRBJ1-2, with a tentative D call TRBD1 (5 bases). The CDR3 has 14 amino acids. Per germline, CDR1 SGHKS and CDR2 YYEKEE (reference sequence). The germline V and J ends were trimmed by 7 bases and 2 bases, with 15 bases remaining between them.

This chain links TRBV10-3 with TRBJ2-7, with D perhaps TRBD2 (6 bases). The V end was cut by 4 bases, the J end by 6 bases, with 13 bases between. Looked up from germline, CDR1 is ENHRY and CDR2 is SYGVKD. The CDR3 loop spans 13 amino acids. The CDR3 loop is CAISGDWGSEQYF. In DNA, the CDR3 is TGTGCCATCAGTGGGGACTGGGGTAGCGAGCAGTACTTC.

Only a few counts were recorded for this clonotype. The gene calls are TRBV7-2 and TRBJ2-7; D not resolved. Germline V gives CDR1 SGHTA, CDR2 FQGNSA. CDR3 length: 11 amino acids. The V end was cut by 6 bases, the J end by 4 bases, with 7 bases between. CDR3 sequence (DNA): TGTGCCAGCAGTAACGGTTACGAGCAGTACTTC. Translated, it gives CASSNGYEQYF. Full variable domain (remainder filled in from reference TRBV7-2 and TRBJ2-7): GAGVSQSPSNKVTEKGKDVELRCDPISGHTALYWYRQSLGQGLEFLIYFQGNSAPDKSGLPSDRFSAERTGGSVSTLTIQRTQQEDSAVYLCASSNGYEQYFGPGTRLTVT.

DNA of the CDR3: TGCAGTGCTAGGGGCAGTGTTGAGCAGTACTTC. Protein sequence: CSARGSVEQYF. The rearrangement joins TRBV20-1 to TRBJ2-7; D is unresolved. This CDR3 is built from 11 residues. Trimming removed 3 bases at V and 7 bases at J, with 10 bases between. The germline gives CDR1 DFQATT, CDR2 SNEGSKA (reference sequence).

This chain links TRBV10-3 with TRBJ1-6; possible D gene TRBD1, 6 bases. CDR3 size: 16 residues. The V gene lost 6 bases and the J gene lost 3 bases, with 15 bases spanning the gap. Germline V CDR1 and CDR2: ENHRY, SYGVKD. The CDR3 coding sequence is TGTGCCATCAGGACAGGTCCCCCCTACTATAATTCACCCCTCCACTTT. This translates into CAIRTGPPYYNSPLHF.

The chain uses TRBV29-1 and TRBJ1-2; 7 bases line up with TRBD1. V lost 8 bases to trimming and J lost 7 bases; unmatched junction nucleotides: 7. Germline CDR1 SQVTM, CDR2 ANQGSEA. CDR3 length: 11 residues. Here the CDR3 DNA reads TGCAGCTCTCGAGGGGGCTCTGGCTACACCTTC. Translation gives CSSRGGSGYTF.

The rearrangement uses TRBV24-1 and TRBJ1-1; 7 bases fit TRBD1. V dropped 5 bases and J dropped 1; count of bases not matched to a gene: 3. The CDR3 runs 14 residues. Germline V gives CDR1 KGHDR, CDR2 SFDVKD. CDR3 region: CATSAGTANTEAFF. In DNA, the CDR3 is TGTGCCACCAGTGCCGGGACAGCGAACACTGAAGCTTTCTTT.

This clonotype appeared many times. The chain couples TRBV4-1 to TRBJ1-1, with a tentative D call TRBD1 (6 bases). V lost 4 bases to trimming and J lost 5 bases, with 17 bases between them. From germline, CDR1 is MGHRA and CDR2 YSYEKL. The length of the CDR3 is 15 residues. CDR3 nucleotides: TGCGCCAGCAGCCGATACTCAGGGGTCGGGACTGAAGCTTTCTTT. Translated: CASSRYSGVGTEAFF.

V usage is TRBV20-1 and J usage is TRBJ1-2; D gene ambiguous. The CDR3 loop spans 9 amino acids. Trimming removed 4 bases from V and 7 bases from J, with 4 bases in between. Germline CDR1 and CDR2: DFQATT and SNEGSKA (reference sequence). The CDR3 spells CSAIPGYTF. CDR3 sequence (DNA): TGCAGTGCTATCCCTGGCTACACCTTC.

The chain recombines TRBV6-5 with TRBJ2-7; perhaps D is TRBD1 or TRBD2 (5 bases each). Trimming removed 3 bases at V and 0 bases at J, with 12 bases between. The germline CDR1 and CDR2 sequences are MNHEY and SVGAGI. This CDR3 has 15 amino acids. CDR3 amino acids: CASSYRGLPSYEQYF. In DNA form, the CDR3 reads TGTGCCAGCAGTTATCGGGGCTTGCCCTCCTACGAGCAGTACTTC.

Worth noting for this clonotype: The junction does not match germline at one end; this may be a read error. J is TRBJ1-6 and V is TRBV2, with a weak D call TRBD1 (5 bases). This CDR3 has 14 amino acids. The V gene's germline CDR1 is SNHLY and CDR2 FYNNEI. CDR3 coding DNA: TGTGCCAGCCTGGGCGTTCAGGGCGGTTCACCCCCCCACTTT. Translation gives CASLGVQGGSPPHF.

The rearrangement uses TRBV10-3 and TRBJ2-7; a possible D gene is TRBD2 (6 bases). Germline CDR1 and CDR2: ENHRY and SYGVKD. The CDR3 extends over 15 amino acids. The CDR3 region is CASSEQVRGIYEQYV. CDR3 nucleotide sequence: TGTGCCAGCAGTGAACAGGTTCGGGGGATTTACGAGCAGTACGTC.

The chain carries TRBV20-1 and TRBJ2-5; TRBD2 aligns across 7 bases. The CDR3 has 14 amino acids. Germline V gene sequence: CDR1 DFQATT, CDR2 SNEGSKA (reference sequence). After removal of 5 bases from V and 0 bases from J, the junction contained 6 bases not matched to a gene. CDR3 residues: CSASRSGNQETQYF. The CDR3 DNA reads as TGCAGTGCTTCCCGAAGCGGGAACCAAGAGACCCAGTACTTC.

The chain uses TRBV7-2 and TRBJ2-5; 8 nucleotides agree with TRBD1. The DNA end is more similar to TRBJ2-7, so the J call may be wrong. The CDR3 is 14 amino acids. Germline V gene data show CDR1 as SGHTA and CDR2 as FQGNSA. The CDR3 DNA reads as TGTGCCAGCAGCTGGGACAGGAAGACCTACGAGCAGTACTTC. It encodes CASSWDRKTYEQYF.

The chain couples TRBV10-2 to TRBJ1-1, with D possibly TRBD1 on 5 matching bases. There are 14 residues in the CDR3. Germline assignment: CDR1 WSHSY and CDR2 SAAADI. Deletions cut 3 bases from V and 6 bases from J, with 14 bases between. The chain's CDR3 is CASSDPGYSAEAFF. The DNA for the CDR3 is TGCGCCAGCAGTGACCCAGGGTACAGTGCTGAAGCTTTCTTT.